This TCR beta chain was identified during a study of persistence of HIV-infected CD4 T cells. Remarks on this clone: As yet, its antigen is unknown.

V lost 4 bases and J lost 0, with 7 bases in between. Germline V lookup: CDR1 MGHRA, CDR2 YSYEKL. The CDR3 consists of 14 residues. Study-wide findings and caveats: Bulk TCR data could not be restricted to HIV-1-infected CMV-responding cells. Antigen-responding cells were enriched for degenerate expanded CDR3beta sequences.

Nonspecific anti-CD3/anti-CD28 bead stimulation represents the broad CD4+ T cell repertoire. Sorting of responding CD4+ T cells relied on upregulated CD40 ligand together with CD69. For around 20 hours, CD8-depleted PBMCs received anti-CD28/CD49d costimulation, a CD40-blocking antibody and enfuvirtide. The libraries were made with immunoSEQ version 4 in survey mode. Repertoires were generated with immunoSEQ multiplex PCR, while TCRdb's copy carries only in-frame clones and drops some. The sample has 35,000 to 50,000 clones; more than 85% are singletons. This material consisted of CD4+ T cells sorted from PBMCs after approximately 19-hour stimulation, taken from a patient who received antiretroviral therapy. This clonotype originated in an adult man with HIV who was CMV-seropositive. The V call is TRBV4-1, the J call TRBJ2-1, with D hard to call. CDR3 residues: CASSPGPSYNEQFF. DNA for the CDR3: TGCGCCAGCAGCCCGGGCCCCTCCTACAATGAGCAGTTCTTC.